This TCR beta chain was identified in a study of blood T cell repertoires in COVID-19. Trimming took 6 bases from V and 4 from J; bases not matched to a gene: 11. This CDR3 is 15 amino acids long. Germline lookup yields CDR1 KGHSH and CDR2 LQKENI. Source study methods: Counts of nucleated cells, estimated from reference gene primer amplification, were obtained. Data came from immunoSEQ multiplex PCR; TCRdb stores just in-frame clones and leaves some out. From that table come the V and J calls and clone size; the DNA was used to work out D and trimming. The sample yields a few hundred thousand clones, less than 85% seen once. This clone was counted a few times. This study enrolled people aged roughly 18 to 90 from about 24 US geographic areas. Participant-reported clinical history was the basis for cohort assignment.

The sequence came from a man aged 35 to 55 who had recovered from COVID-19. The sample was PBMCs or T cells enriched from blood (not recorded which). The rearrangement joins TRBV18 to TRBJ2-7, with 8 bases aligning to TRBD1. CDR3 region: CASSLDRGPLYEQYF. The CDR3 bases are TGTGCCAGCTCCCTCGACAGGGGACCTCTTTACGAGCAGTACTTC.